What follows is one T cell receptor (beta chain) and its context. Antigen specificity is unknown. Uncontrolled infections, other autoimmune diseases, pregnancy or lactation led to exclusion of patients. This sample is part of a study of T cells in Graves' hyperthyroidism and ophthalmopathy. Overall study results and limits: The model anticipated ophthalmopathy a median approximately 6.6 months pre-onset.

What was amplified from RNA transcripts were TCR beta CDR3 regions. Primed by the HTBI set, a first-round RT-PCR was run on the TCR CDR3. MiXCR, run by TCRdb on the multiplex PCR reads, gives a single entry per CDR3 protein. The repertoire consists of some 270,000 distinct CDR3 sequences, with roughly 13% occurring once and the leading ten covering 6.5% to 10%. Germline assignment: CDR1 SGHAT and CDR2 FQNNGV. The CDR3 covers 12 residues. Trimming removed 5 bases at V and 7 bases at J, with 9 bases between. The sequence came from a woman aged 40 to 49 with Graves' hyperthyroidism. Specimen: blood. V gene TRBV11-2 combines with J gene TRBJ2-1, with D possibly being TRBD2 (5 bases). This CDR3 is CASSEGVNEQFF. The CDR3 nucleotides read TGTGCCAGCAGCGAGGGAGTAAATGAGCAGTTCTTC.